Below are 26 T cell receptor beta chains sequenced from a single sample in a study of shared clonotypes between healthy human individuals. Here immunoSEQ multiplex PCR was the method, and the copy in TCRdb shows in-frame clones only, minus some. Of under 1,900,000 clones listed, around 98.5% are singletons. The sample consisted of naive CD4+ T cells sorted from blood. Regarding subset: CD45RA+ positively selected. All receptors derive from a man aged 25 to 40 in good health.

The chain is built from TRBV13 and TRBJ2-7, with D possibly being TRBD1 or TRBD2 (5 bases each). This CDR3 is built from 17 residues. Trimming took 0 bases from V and 1 from J, leaving 16 bases between them. Looked up from germline, CDR1 is PRHDT and CDR2 is FYEKMQ (reference sequence). Here the CDR3 reads CASSLGARGGSSYEQYF. The CDR3 DNA follows: TGTGCCAGCAGCTTAGGAGCGCGTGGGGGAAGTTCCTACGAGCAGTACTTC.

This rearrangement joins TRBV6-4 to TRBJ1-3, with 8 bases aligning to TRBD1. Germline lookup yields CDR1 MRHNA and CDR2 SNTAGT. This CDR3 spans 16 amino acids. V trimming: 2 bases; J trimming: 2 bases; junction bases outside the gene matches: 5. The CDR3 region is CASSDRQGTTGNTIYF. The CDR3 DNA reads as TGTGCCAGCAGTGACCGACAGGGGACAACTGGAAACACCATATATTTT.

The chain carries TRBV5-1 and TRBJ2-2; a possible D gene is TRBD1 (5 bases). CDR1 is SGHRS, CDR2 YFSETQ, per germline. The CDR3 is 14 amino acids. The ends were cut back, 7 bases at V and 6 bases at J, with 16 bases in the middle. The CDR3 bases are TGCGCCAGCGCAATGGGGAAGGGGCCCGGGGAGCTGTTTTTT. Translating gives CASAMGKGPGELFF. Full variable domain (outside the CDR3, taken from reference TRBV5-1 and TRBJ2-2): KAGVTQTPRYLIKTRGQQVTLSCSPISGHRSVSWYQQTPGQGLQFLFEYFSETQRNKGNFPGRFSGRQFSNSRSEMNVSTLELGDSALYLCASAMGKGPGELFFGEGSRLTVL.

J is TRBJ2-7 and V is TRBV5-5; 7 nucleotides line up with TRBD1. The CDR3 is 15 residues long. Germline CDR1 reads SGHKS; CDR2 reads YYEKEE (reference sequence). Trimming cost V 0 bases and J 2 bases; bases outside gene matches: 5. CDR3 coding DNA: TGTGCCAGCAGCTTGGGAGGGACAGTAACCTACGAGCAGTACTTC. It codes for CASSLGGTVTYEQYF.

This chain uses TRBV6-5 with TRBJ2-5; TRBD1 might be the D (6 bases). The CDR3 loop spans 13 amino acids. V was cut by 7 bases and J by 3 bases, with 12 bases left in between. Germline V lookup: CDR1 MNHEY, CDR2 SVGAGI. The DNA for the CDR3 is TGTGCCAGCATGACTTACAGGGAAGAGACCCAGTACTTC. This codes for CASMTYREETQYF.

The V gene is TRBV10-1, the J gene TRBJ2-7; TRBD1 aligns across 10 bases. The CDR3 has 16 residues. Germline-derived CDR1 and CDR2 are WNHNN and SYGVQD (reference sequence). V was pared by 9 bases and J by 2 bases, with 13 bases of the junction left unmatched. DNA of the CDR3: TGCGCCAGGACAGGGGGCCGACTAGCCGTCCCCTACGAGCAGTACTTC. Its protein product is CARTGGRLAVPYEQYF.

The chain carries TRBV18 and TRBJ2-3; no clear D gene. Germline CDR1 KGHSH, CDR2 LQKENI. V was clipped by 2 bases and J by 11 bases, with 17 bases between them. This CDR3 has 14 amino acids. Here the CDR3 reads CASSPEPRTAVQYF. CDR3 in DNA: TGTGCCAGCTCACCAGAACCAAGAACGGCGGTGCAGTATTTT. Together with reference TRBV18 and TRBJ2-3, the CDR3 gives the full variable domain: NAGVMQNPRHLVRRRGQEARLRCSPMKGHSHVYWYRQLPEEGLKFMVYLQKENIIDESGMPKERFSAEFPKEGPSILRIQQVVRGDSAAYFCASSPEPRTAVQYFGPGTRLTVL.

The sample holds one count of this clone. This chain uses TRBV7-3 with TRBJ2-1, with D tentatively TRBD1 (5 bases). V shed 5 bases and J shed 3 bases, with 8 bases lying between them. CDR1 is SGHTA, CDR2 FQGTGA, per germline. The CDR3 length is 13 residues. CDR3 amino acids: CASSTGVYNEQFF. CDR3 nucleotides: TGTGCCAGCAGCACAGGAGTCTACAATGAGCAGTTCTTC.

Remarks on this clone: The sample has other DNA sequences that encode this CDR3 too. The chain combines TRBV5-1 with TRBJ2-5, with D perhaps TRBD2 (6 bases). The germline V and J ends were trimmed by 4 bases and 5 bases, with 12 bases remaining between them. The CDR3 extends over 13 amino acids. Germline V gives CDR1 SGHRS, CDR2 YFSETQ. In DNA, the CDR3 is TGCGCCAGCAGCCTGACTAGTCTGGAGACCCAGTACTTC. Translating it yields CASSLTSLETQYF.

The genes are TRBV18 and TRBJ1-5; 8 nucleotides align to TRBD1. Germline-derived CDR1 and CDR2 are KGHSH and LQKENI. Germline trimming cut 3 bases from V and 3 bases from J; bases unmatched to any gene: 4. This CDR3 spans 15 amino acids. The CDR3 sequence is CASSPGQEYNQPQHF. In nucleotides, the CDR3 is TGTGCCAGCTCACCGGGACAGGAATACAATCAGCCCCAGCATTTT.

The chain is built from TRBV10-3 and TRBJ2-1; no clear D gene. CDR1 ENHRY and CDR2 SYGVKD come from the germline V gene. CDR3 size: 14 residues. The V gene lost 6 bases and the J gene lost 1 base, with 10 bases spanning the gap. The CDR3 spells CAIRNGTSYNEQFF. The CDR3, as DNA: TGTGCCATCAGGAATGGAACTTCCTACAATGAGCAGTTCTTC.

V and J are TRBV29-1 and TRBJ2-3; D unresolved. V lost 6 bases to trimming and J lost 5 bases, with 9 bases between them. CDR3 length: 11 amino acids. The germline V gene encodes CDR1 SQVTM and CDR2 ANQGSEA. The CDR3 DNA sequence: TGCAGCGTCGGCGAAATAGATACGCAGTATTTT. Protein sequence: CSVGEIDTQYF.

This clone was seen once. This sample includes further DNA sequences coding for the same CDR3. This rearrangement joins TRBV9 to TRBJ2-7; no clear D. V lost 0 bases and J 2 bases, leaving 6 bases between the germline ends. Germline V lookup: CDR1 SGDLS, CDR2 YYNGEE. This CDR3 has 13 amino acids. The CDR3 DNA follows: TGTGCCAGCAGCGTAGGGGTTACCTACGAGCAGTACTTC. Translated: CASSVGVTYEQYF.

The chain uses TRBV9 and TRBJ2-3, with D possibly matching TRBD2 (5 bases). The CDR3 contains 15 residues. V was cut by 3 bases and J by 0 bases, with 11 bases left in between. Germline V gene lookup returns CDR1 SGDLS and CDR2 YYNGEE. The DNA for the CDR3 is TGTGCCAGCAGCGATAGCGCTTCAAGCACAGATACGCAGTATTTT. It encodes CASSDSASSTDTQYF. Combining the CDR3 with reference TRBV9 and TRBJ2-3 gives the whole variable domain DSGVTQTPKHLITATGQRVTLRCSPRSGDLSVYWYQQSLDQGLQFLIQYYNGEERAKGNILERFSAQQFPDLHSELNLSSLELGDSALYFCASSDSASSTDTQYFGPGTRLTVL.

The gene calls are TRBV6-5 and TRBJ2-5, with 12 positions matching TRBD2. With 2 bases clipped from V and 5 bases from J, the junction kept 6 bases outside the gene matches. The germline gives CDR1 MNHEY, CDR2 SVGAGI. The CDR3 covers 16 residues. In DNA, the CDR3 is TGTGCCAGCAGTTACCCACTAGCGGGAGGCGGGGAGACCCAGTACTTC. This codes for CASSYPLAGGGETQYF.

The V and J genes are TRBV4-3 and TRBJ1-2, with D uncertain. CDR3 size: 16 residues. The germline V gene encodes CDR1 LGHNA and CDR2 YSLEER. Trimming shortened V by 0 bases and J by 4 bases, and 15 bases separated the two germline ends. The CDR3 DNA reads TGCGCCAGCAGCCAAGAACACACCGATTTTCTCTATGGCTACACCTTC. It is translated as CASSQEHTDFLYGYTF.

This clone has a single count. This sequence joins TRBV6-1 and TRBJ1-5, with TRBD1 matching over 10 bases. In germline, CDR1 is MNHNS, CDR2 SASEGT. This CDR3 contains 15 residues. Unmatched junction bases numbered 3, after V lost 5 bases and J lost 2 bases. Here the CDR3 reads CASSRGQGGNQPQHF. The CDR3 nucleotides read TGTGCCAGCAGTCGCGGACAGGGGGGCAATCAGCCCCAGCATTTT.

The chain couples TRBV5-5 to TRBJ2-7; TRBD2 might be the D (7 bases). CDR1 and CDR2 (germline): SGHKS, YYEKEE (reference sequence). Trimming pared 2 bases from V and 2 bases from J, leaving 17 bases between. The CDR3 loop spans 16 amino acids. CDR3 amino acids: CASSFRGDISTYEQYF. As DNA, the CDR3 is TGTGCCAGCAGCTTCCGGGGGGACATCTCCACCTACGAGCAGTACTTC.

The rearrangement uses TRBV10-3 and TRBJ1-2; unclear D gene. The CDR3 spans 13 residues. V was pared by 7 bases and J by 3 bases, with 12 bases between. CDR1 and CDR2 from the germline V gene are ENHRY and SYGVKD. CDR3 DNA: TGTGCCATCAACGAAGGAGGCGACTATGGCTACACCTTC. Amino acids: CAINEGGDYGYTF.

The V and J genes are TRBV7-9 and TRBJ2-7; 8 bases align to TRBD2. Germline assignment: CDR1 SEHNR and CDR2 FQNEAQ (reference sequence). The CDR3 runs to 14 residues. V was pared by 1 base and J by 6 bases, with 5 bases of the junction left unmatched. CDR3 region: CASSLDPGGAEQYF. The CDR3 nucleotides are TGTGCCAGCAGCTTAGACCCGGGAGGGGCCGAGCAGTACTTC.

The V and J genes are TRBV9 and TRBJ2-7; 9 bases are shared with TRBD2. Trimming at V came to 4 bases and at J to 3 bases, leaving 8 bases not matched to a gene. From germline, CDR1 is SGDLS and CDR2 YYNGEE. The CDR3 consists of 15 residues. DNA for the CDR3: TGTGCCAGCAGCTCCCATAGCGGGGGATTCTACGAGCAGTACTTC. Translating gives CASSSHSGGFYEQYF.

The chain joins TRBV6-5 to TRBJ2-1; 7 bases fit TRBD2. Germline V gene data show CDR1 as MNHEY and CDR2 as SVGAGI. The ends lost 7 bases at V and 7 bases at J; junction bases unmatched: 7. CDR3 size: 13 residues. In DNA, the CDR3 is TGTGCCAGCAACGGGAGGATCTCAAATGAGCAGTTCTTC. Amino acids: CASNGRISNEQFF.

The V and J genes are TRBV5-4 and TRBJ2-7; D may match TRBD1 or TRBD2 (7 bases each). V was cut by 5 bases and J by 2 bases, with 26 bases left in between. The CDR3 is 18 residues long. From germline, CDR1 is SGHNT and CDR2 YYREEE (reference sequence). CDR3 in DNA: TGTGCCAGCAGTCGGACAGGTGGGGGGACTATACTCCCCTACGAGCAGTACTTC. Protein sequence: CASSRTGGGTILPYEQYF.

This chain connects TRBV27 to TRBJ2-7, with 7 positions matching TRBD1. From germline, CDR1 is MNHEY and CDR2 SMNVEV (reference sequence). Germline trimming cut 6 bases from V and 2 bases from J; bases unmatched to any gene: 4. The CDR3 contains 13 residues. DNA for the CDR3: TGTGCCAGCAGATGGACAGGAACCTACGAGCAGTACTTC. Amino acids: CASRWTGTYEQYF.

This CDR3 is CASSADRGASYEQYF. In nucleotides, the CDR3 is TGTGCCAGCAGCGCGGACAGGGGGGCCTCCTACGAGCAGTACTTC. This chain joins TRBV7-6 and TRBJ2-7; TRBD1 matches at 10 bases. V lost 5 bases to trimming and J lost 0 bases; unmatched junction nucleotides: 4. The CDR3 contains 15 residues. Germline CDR1 SGHVS, CDR2 FNYEAQ.

For the CDR3, the DNA is TGTGCCAGCTCACCCAGGGAGGGGATGGACGAGCAGTACTTC. Its protein product is CASSPREGMDEQYF. The rearrangement links TRBV18 to TRBJ2-7; 7 nucleotides agree with TRBD2. Germline CDR1 and CDR2: KGHSH and LQKENI. J gave up 5 bases and V 3 bases, and 7 bases lay outside the gene matches. The CDR3 contains 14 residues. The whole variable domain, filled in from reference TRBV18 and TRBJ2-7, reads NAGVMQNPRHLVRRRGQEARLRCSPMKGHSHVYWYRQLPEEGLKFMVYLQKENIIDESGMPKERFSAEFPKEGPSILRIQQVVRGDSAAYFCASSPREGMDEQYFGPGTRLTVT.